This T cell receptor beta chain was obtained from a study of blood T cell repertoires in COVID-19. Overall study context: Nucleic acid was either cDNA or gDNA, and it came from T cells, B-cell-depleted T cells, or PBMCs.

Enrollees, about 18 to 89 years old, lived in 24 US areas. Which cohort a participant joined came from the clinical history participants gave. CDR1 is SQVTM and CDR2 is ANQGSEA in the germline V gene. V lost 4 bases to trimming and J lost 7 bases, with 14 bases between them. The CDR3 runs 14 residues. The assay was immunoSEQ multiplex PCR, and TCRdb's table has in-frame clones only and misses some. The sample lists 340,000 or so clones, 70% to 90% occurring once. This sequence joins TRBV29-1 and TRBJ1-6; D may be TRBD1 (5 bases). Sequenced sample: PBMCs or T cells enriched from blood (not recorded which). The receptor was isolated from a middle-aged woman with acute COVID-19. DNA for the CDR3: TGCAGCGTTGCGGGGGTCGACGGGAATTCACCCCTCCACTTT. This encodes CSVAGVDGNSPLHF.